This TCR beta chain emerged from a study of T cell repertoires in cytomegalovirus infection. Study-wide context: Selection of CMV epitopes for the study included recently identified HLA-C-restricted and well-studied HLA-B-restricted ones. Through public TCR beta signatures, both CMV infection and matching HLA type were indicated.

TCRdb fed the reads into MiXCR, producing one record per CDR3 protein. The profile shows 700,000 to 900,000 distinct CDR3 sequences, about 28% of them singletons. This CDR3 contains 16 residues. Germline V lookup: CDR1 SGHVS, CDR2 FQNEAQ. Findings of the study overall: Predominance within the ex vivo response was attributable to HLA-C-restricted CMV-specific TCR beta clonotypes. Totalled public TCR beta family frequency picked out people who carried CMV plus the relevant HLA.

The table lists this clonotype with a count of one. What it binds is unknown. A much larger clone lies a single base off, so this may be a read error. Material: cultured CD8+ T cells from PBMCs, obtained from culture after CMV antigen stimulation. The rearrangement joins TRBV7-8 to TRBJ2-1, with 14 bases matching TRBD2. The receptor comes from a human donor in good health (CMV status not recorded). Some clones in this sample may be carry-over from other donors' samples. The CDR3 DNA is TGTGCCAGCAGCTTGACTAGCGGGGGGGTTTACAATGAGCAGTGCTTC. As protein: CASSLTSGGVYNEQCF.